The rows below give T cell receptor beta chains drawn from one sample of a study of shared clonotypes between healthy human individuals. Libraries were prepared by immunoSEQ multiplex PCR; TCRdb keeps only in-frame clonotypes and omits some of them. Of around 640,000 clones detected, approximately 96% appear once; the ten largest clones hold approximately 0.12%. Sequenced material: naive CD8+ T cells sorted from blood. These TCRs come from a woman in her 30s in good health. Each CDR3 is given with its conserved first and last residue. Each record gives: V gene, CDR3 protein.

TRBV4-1 CASSLPDRTSQEQYF
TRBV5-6 CASSSLETESYGYTF
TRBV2 CASRGTAGYTF
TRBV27 CASSSYNTGELFF
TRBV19 CASSKPGTGELFF
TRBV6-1 CASSVGQGLNTEAFF
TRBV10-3 CAIGDRADYEQYF
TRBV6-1 CASSEGAGGDEQYF
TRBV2 CASSEVGTASSEQYF
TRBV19 CASSILWGLAATYNEQFF
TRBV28 CASTTSWERGYEQYF
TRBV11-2 CASSWGTSTDTQYF
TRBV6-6 CASSPGVTYEQYF
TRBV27 CASSLLRLAGTDTQYF
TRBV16 CASSQLGTEEPKNIQYF
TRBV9 CASSVVSTDTQYF
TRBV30 CAFPLGTSEAFF
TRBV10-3 CAISDPWANYEQYF
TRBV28 CASSLRTSGRDDEQFF
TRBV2 CASSVGEGRTEAFF
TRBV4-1 CASSQGTGGSYEQYF
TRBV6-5 CASSYSRVTEAFF
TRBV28 CASRPDRPYNEQFF
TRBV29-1 CSASRTDSYEQYF
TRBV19 CASSIFAGAFLGGPEKLFF
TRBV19 CASRTSGYNEQFF
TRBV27 CASSAGTDNTGELFF
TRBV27 CASKLLAGLSYEQYF
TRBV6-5 CASSYSDGNIQYF
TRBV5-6 CASSGWGTGTQYF
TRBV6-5 CASTPRGSGSGTQYF
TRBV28 CNPEHYEQYF
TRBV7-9 CASQMVQADTQYF
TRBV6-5 CASSDRAYEQYF
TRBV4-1 CASSQGAGLSYEQYF
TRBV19 CASNDRGGRTEAFF
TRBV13 CASSFRNRVEDEKLFF
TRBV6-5 CASSGGTGGFNEQFF
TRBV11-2 CASSLAGGPYEQYF
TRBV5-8 CASRALGPYSNQPQHF